The rows below give T cell receptor beta chains drawn from one sample of a study of patients and donors after allogeneic stem cell transplantation. TCRdb re-derived calls from the RT-PCR reads in MiXCR, one entry per CDR3 protein. This table holds some 880,000 distinct CDR3 sequences, about 20% found once. The sample taken for sequencing was blood, either unsorted or a sorted T cell fraction (not recorded which). Source of these receptors: a human donor who was either an allogeneic HSCT recipient or a stem cell or donor lymphocyte infusion donor (not recorded which). It is not recorded whose cells these are; they may come from a transplant donor. CDR3s include the opening cysteine and the closing phenylalanine or tryptophan. A D gene is named only where the DNA matches it firmly. Where a row states a size, it is once, few, many or the class of an expanded clone; other rows omit it.

j_gene: TRBJ2-7
abundance: many
v_gene: TRBV7-2
d_gene: -
CDR3nt: TGTGCCAGCAGCCGCCCGGGGGTTTACGAGCAGTACTTC
CDR3aa: CASSRPGVYEQYF

j_gene: TRBJ2-1
abundance: few
v_gene: TRBV7-9
d_gene: -
CDR3nt: TGTGCCAGCAGCCCCGAGGCTGCCTCCTACAATGAGCAGTTCTTC
CDR3aa: CASSPEAASYNEQFF

j_gene: TRBJ2-3
abundance: -
v_gene: TRBV6-1
d_gene: -
CDR3nt: TGTGCCAGCAAAAGACCCGACACAGATACGCAGTATTTT
CDR3aa: CASKRPDTDTQYF

j_gene: TRBJ1-4
abundance: -
v_gene: TRBV2
d_gene: -
CDR3nt: TGTGCCAGCAGCGCAAGGGGATTGAATGAAAAACTGTTTTTT
CDR3aa: CASSARGLNEKLFF

j_gene: TRBJ2-1
abundance: few
v_gene: TRBV20-1
d_gene: -
CDR3nt: TGCAGTGCTTTAGGACTACGTACGGTTGAGCAGTTCTTC
CDR3aa: CSALGLRTVEQFF

j_gene: TRBJ2-3
abundance: few
v_gene: TRBV9
d_gene: -
CDR3nt: TGTGCCAGCAGCGTAGAGTCCCCCAGCCGGAGCACAGATACGCAGTATTTT
CDR3aa: CASSVESPSRSTDTQYF

j_gene: TRBJ2-5
abundance: -
v_gene: TRBV7-8
d_gene: -
CDR3nt: TGTGCCAGCAGCTTTCGGAGCGAGACCCAGTACTTC
CDR3aa: CASSFRSETQYF

j_gene: TRBJ1-2
abundance: once
v_gene: TRBV6-2/TRBV6-3
d_gene: -
CDR3nt: TGTGCCAGCAGTTACGCTGGGTTCTATGGCTACACCTTC
CDR3aa: CASSYAGFYGYTF

j_gene: TRBJ2-5
abundance: -
v_gene: TRBV7-9
d_gene: TRBD2
CDR3nt: TGTGCCAGCAGCCCCCTGGGACTAAAAGAGACCCAGTACTTC
CDR3aa: CASSPLGLKETQYF

j_gene: TRBJ2-7
abundance: -
v_gene: TRBV4-3
d_gene: -
CDR3nt: TGCGCCAGCAGCCAAACCTCCGGGACGGAAACCTACGAGCAGTACTTC
CDR3aa: CASSQTSGTETYEQYF

j_gene: TRBJ1-2
abundance: -
v_gene: TRBV12-3/TRBV12-4
d_gene: -
CDR3nt: TGTGCCAGCAGTTTACCTATAAGAGGGGGTAACTATGGCTACACCTTC
CDR3aa: CASSLPIRGGNYGYTF

j_gene: TRBJ1-1
abundance: few
v_gene: TRBV5-1
d_gene: -
CDR3nt: TGCGCCAGCAGCAGGACGGTAGGGAACACTGAAGCTTTCTTT
CDR3aa: CASSRTVGNTEAFF

j_gene: TRBJ2-7
abundance: few
v_gene: TRBV29-1
d_gene: -
CDR3nt: TGCAGCGCACAGGGTCTCTCCCTCGAGCAGTACTTC
CDR3aa: CSAQGLSLEQYF

j_gene: TRBJ2-1
abundance: few
v_gene: TRBV20-1
d_gene: TRBD2
CDR3nt: TGCAGTGCGAAGAAGGAGGGACTAGCGGGATCCAATGAGCAGTTCTTC
CDR3aa: CSAKKEGLAGSNEQFF

j_gene: TRBJ1-1
abundance: few
v_gene: TRBV12-3/TRBV12-4
d_gene: -
CDR3nt: TGTGCCAGCAGTACCTCCCCCCAGGGATACACTGAAGCTTTCTTT
CDR3aa: CASSTSPQGYTEAFF

j_gene: TRBJ1-4
abundance: -
v_gene: TRBV2
d_gene: -
CDR3nt: TGTGCCAGCAGTGAAGCGCTGAAAGGGGCAAGGGAAAAACTGTTTTTT
CDR3aa: CASSEALKGAREKLFF

j_gene: TRBJ2-1
abundance: -
v_gene: TRBV12-5
d_gene: -
CDR3nt: TGTGCTAGTGGTTTTGGCAATGAGCAGTTCTTC
CDR3aa: CASGFGNEQFF

j_gene: TRBJ2-5
abundance: -
v_gene: TRBV21-1
d_gene: -
CDR3nt: TGTGCCAGCACCCTATCCAGGGGCGGAGAGACCCAGTACTTC
CDR3aa: CASTLSRGGETQYF

j_gene: TRBJ1-1
abundance: many
v_gene: TRBV10-3
d_gene: TRBD1
CDR3nt: TGTGCCATCACTAAGGGACAGGAGAACACTGAAGCTTTCTTT
CDR3aa: CAITKGQENTEAFF

j_gene: TRBJ2-1
abundance: -
v_gene: TRBV7-3
d_gene: -
CDR3nt: TGTGCCAGCAGCTTAGGGCTAGTGGTACGCAATGAGCAGTTCTTC
CDR3aa: CASSLGLVVRNEQFF

j_gene: TRBJ1-2
abundance: -
v_gene: TRBV6-5
d_gene: TRBD1
CDR3nt: TGTGCCAGCAGTTACTCAGGGGGCGACTATGGCTACACCTTC
CDR3aa: CASSYSGGDYGYTF

j_gene: TRBJ2-7
abundance: -
v_gene: TRBV6-1
d_gene: -
CDR3nt: TGTGCCAGCACCACTAATAGCGACCCCTACGAGCAGTACTTC
CDR3aa: CASTTNSDPYEQYF

j_gene: TRBJ2-5
abundance: many
v_gene: TRBV7-8
d_gene: TRBD1
CDR3nt: TGTGCCAGCAGCTTGACAGGGTTAGAGACCCAGTACTTC
CDR3aa: CASSLTGLETQYF

j_gene: TRBJ1-2
abundance: few
v_gene: TRBV6-1
d_gene: -
CDR3nt: TGTGCCAGCACGGCGGACCTCTTATACGGCTACACCTTC
CDR3aa: CASTADLLYGYTF

j_gene: TRBJ2-5
abundance: few
v_gene: TRBV5-1
d_gene: TRBD2
CDR3nt: TGCGCCAGCAGCTTTGGACTAGTACAAGAGACCCAGTACTTC
CDR3aa: CASSFGLVQETQYF

j_gene: TRBJ2-1
abundance: few
v_gene: TRBV7-3
d_gene: -
CDR3nt: TGTGCCAGCAGCTTAAATCGCCCCCTAACTCGGGAAAATGAGCAGTTCTTC
CDR3aa: CASSLNRPLTRENEQFF

j_gene: TRBJ1-3
abundance: few
v_gene: TRBV20-1
d_gene: -
CDR3nt: TGCAGTGCTATGGGGGGCTCTGGAAACACCATATATTTT
CDR3aa: CSAMGGSGNTIYF

j_gene: TRBJ2-7
abundance: few
v_gene: TRBV20-1
d_gene: TRBD1
CDR3nt: TGCAGTGCTATACCGGGACAGGGGGCTGACGAGCAGTACTTC
CDR3aa: CSAIPGQGADEQYF

j_gene: TRBJ2-7
abundance: -
v_gene: TRBV27
d_gene: TRBD2
CDR3nt: TGTGCCAGCAGTCATCCGGGGGGGTACGAGCAGTACTTC
CDR3aa: CASSHPGGYEQYF

j_gene: TRBJ2-2
abundance: few
v_gene: TRBV2
d_gene: -
CDR3nt: TGTGCCAGCAGTGATTTCAAGTCGAACACCGGGGAGCTGTTTTTT
CDR3aa: CASSDFKSNTGELFF

j_gene: TRBJ1-1
abundance: few
v_gene: TRBV4-3
d_gene: -
CDR3nt: TGCGCCAGCAGACCCAGACCCGTTATACGGGCTGAAGCTTTCTTT
CDR3aa: CASRPRPVIRAEAFF

j_gene: TRBJ1-5
abundance: -
v_gene: TRBV27
d_gene: -
CDR3nt: TGTGCCAGCAGTTCCCTCCGGGGCAATCAGCCCCAGCATTTT
CDR3aa: CASSSLRGNQPQHF

j_gene: TRBJ2-2
abundance: many
v_gene: TRBV29-1
d_gene: -
CDR3nt: TGCAGCGTTGAATCGGGGTTTAGTCCCGGGGAGCTGTTTTTT
CDR3aa: CSVESGFSPGELFF

j_gene: TRBJ2-3
abundance: -
v_gene: TRBV6-2/TRBV6-3
d_gene: -
CDR3nt: TGTGCCAGCAGTTACGGTTCTGGGGGAGCGGTAGATACGCAGTATTTT
CDR3aa: CASSYGSGGAVDTQYF

j_gene: TRBJ2-7
abundance: -
v_gene: TRBV7-2
d_gene: -
CDR3nt: TGTGCCAGCAGCGCAAGCGAGGGGTCCTACGAGCAGTACTTC
CDR3aa: CASSASEGSYEQYF

j_gene: TRBJ1-2
abundance: -
v_gene: TRBV18
d_gene: -
CDR3nt: TGTGCCAGCTCACCAGAGGCACCTCTTTTCTATGGCTACACCTTC
CDR3aa: CASSPEAPLFYGYTF

j_gene: TRBJ1-1
abundance: -
v_gene: TRBV4-1
d_gene: -
CDR3nt: TGCGCCAGCAGCCAAGAGGAAGCCTTTGGGAACACTGAAGCTTTCTTT
CDR3aa: CASSQEEAFGNTEAFF

j_gene: TRBJ1-6
abundance: few
v_gene: TRBV12-3/TRBV12-4
d_gene: -
CDR3nt: TGTGCCAGTCCCCCCTCCCCAGGTTGGGGCGTACCCCTCCACTTT
CDR3aa: CASPPSPGWGVPLHF

j_gene: TRBJ2-7
abundance: few
v_gene: TRBV20-1
d_gene: -
CDR3nt: TGCAGTGCTAGAGATGGGGACTCCTACGAGCAGTACTTC
CDR3aa: CSARDGDSYEQYF

j_gene: TRBJ2-1
abundance: -
v_gene: TRBV9
d_gene: TRBD1
CDR3nt: TGTGCCAGCAGCGTAGGACAGGGTAGCGATGAGCAGTTCTTC
CDR3aa: CASSVGQGSDEQFF

j_gene: TRBJ1-2
abundance: -
v_gene: TRBV2
d_gene: -
CDR3nt: TGTGCCAGCAGTGTAGGGTCTAACTATGGCTACACCTTC
CDR3aa: CASSVGSNYGYTF

j_gene: TRBJ1-2
abundance: -
v_gene: TRBV20-1
d_gene: TRBD1
CDR3nt: TGCAGTGCTAGAGATCGGGGGTTAGGGGGCCCAGGGTATGGCTACACCTTC
CDR3aa: CSARDRGLGGPGYGYTF

j_gene: TRBJ2-3
abundance: few
v_gene: TRBV18
d_gene: -
CDR3nt: TGTGCCAGCTCACGCCGGGACGGGCGCACAGATACGCAGTATTTT
CDR3aa: CASSRRDGRTDTQYF

j_gene: TRBJ1-1
abundance: -
v_gene: TRBV29-1
d_gene: -
CDR3nt: TGCAGCGTGGTCCGGACAGAGAACACTGAAGCTTTCTTT
CDR3aa: CSVVRTENTEAFF

j_gene: TRBJ2-4
abundance: -
v_gene: TRBV20-1
d_gene: -
CDR3nt: TGCAGTGCTAGTGACAGACTAGCCAAAAACATTCAGTACTTC
CDR3aa: CSASDRLAKNIQYF

j_gene: TRBJ2-7
abundance: -
v_gene: TRBV6-1
d_gene: TRBD1
CDR3nt: TGTGCCAGCAGCCCGACAGGGGACGGATACGAGCAGTACTTC
CDR3aa: CASSPTGDGYEQYF

j_gene: TRBJ1-5
abundance: many
v_gene: TRBV5-1
d_gene: -
CDR3nt: TGCGCCAGCAGCTTGGCTGGGAACAGCAATCAGCCCCAGCATTTT
CDR3aa: CASSLAGNSNQPQHF

j_gene: TRBJ2-1
abundance: many
v_gene: TRBV5-1
d_gene: TRBD2
CDR3nt: TGCGCCAGCAGGCTAGCGGGGGGATACAATGAGCAGTTCTTC
CDR3aa: CASRLAGGYNEQFF